This T cell receptor (beta chain) comes out of a study of cytomegalovirus exposure and HLA in healthy donors. Whole-study context: There were 100 million to 120 million unique TCR beta sequences, drawn from 180 million or so T cells, in an earlier analysis. Study observations and caveats: A list of more than 150 TCR beta chains associated with cytomegalovirus was given.

The PCR employed 60 Vbeta primers together with 13 Jbeta primers. Method: immunoSEQ multiplex PCR; TCRdb's copy keeps in-frame clones and lacks some. Of 150,000 to 200,000 clones in the sample, about 75% were seen once. A word on this clone: Its antigen is not identified.

Sequencing was carried out using PBMCs. This TCR was recovered from a female donor in good health and CMV-seronegative.

This CDR3 is CAISEAGQGERAFF. The CDR3 bases are TGTGCCATCAGTGAGGCGGGGCAGGGTGAACGGGCTTTCTTT. The chain uses TRBV10-3 and TRBJ1-1; tentatively, D is TRBD1 (5 bases). V was clipped by 2 bases and J by 11 bases, with 18 bases between them. The CDR3 has 14 residues. Germline V CDR1 and CDR2: ENHRY, SYGVKD.